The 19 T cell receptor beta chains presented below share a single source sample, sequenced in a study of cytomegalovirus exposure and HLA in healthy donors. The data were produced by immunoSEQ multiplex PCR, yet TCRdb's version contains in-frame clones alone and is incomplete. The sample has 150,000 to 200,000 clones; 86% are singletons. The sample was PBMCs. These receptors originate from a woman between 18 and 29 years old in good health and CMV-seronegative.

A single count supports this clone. The CDR3 protein is CASSQRSDSSAQPQHF. The CDR3 coding sequence is TGCGCCAGCAGCCAAAGGTCAGACAGTTCAGCTCAGCCCCAGCATTTT. The chain uses TRBV4-1 and TRBJ1-5; TRBD1 might be the D (5 bases). Germline CDR1 and CDR2: MGHRA and YSYEKL. This CDR3 region has 16 residues. V shed 2 bases and J shed 6 bases, with 17 bases lying between them.

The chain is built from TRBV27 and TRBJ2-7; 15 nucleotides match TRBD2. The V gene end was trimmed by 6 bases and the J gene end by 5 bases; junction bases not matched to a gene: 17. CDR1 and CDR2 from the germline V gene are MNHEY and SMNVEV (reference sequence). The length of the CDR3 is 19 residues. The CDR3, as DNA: TGTGCCAGCAGCCGCGGACTAGCGGGAGGGCCGGCACCGAACCACGAGCAGTACTTC. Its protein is CASSRGLAGGPAPNHEQYF.

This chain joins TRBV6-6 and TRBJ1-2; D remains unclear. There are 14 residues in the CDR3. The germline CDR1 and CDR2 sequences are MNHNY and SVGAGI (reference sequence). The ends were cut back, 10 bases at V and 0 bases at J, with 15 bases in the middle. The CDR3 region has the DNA TGTGCCACGTCTGCGGCAATAACTAACTATGGCTACACCTTC. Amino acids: CATSAAITNYGYTF.

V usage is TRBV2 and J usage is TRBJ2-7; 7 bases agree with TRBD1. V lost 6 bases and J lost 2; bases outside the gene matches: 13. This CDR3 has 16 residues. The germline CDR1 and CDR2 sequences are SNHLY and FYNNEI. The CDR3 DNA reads TGTGCCAGCAGCGGAGGTGACAGGGTAGTGACCTACGAGCAGTACTTC. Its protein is CASSGGDRVVTYEQYF.

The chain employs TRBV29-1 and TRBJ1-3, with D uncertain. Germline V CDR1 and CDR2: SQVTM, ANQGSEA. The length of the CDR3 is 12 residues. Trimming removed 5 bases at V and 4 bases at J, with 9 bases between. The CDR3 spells CSVSVGGNTIYF. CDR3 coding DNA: TGCAGCGTTTCCGTCGGGGGAAACACCATATATTTT.

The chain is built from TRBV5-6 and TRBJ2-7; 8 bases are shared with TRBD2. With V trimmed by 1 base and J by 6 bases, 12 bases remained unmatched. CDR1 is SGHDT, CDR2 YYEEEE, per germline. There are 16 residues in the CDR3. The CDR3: CASSLSVGAGGSEQYF. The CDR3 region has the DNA TGTGCCAGCAGCTTGTCGGTGGGCGCGGGGGGCTCCGAGCAGTACTTC.

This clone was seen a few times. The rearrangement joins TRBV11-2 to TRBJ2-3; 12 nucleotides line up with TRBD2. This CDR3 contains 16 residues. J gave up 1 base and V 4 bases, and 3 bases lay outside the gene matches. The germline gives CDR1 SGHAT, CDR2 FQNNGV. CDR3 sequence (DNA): TGTGCCAGCAGCTCCCGGACTAGCGGGGGCACAGATACGCAGTATTTT. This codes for CASSSRTSGGTDTQYF.

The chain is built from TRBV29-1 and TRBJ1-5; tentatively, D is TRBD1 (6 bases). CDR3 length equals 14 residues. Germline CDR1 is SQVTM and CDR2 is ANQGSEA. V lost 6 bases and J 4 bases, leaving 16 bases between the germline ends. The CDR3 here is CSVRAGGRNQPQHF. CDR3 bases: TGCAGCGTACGAGCGGGGGGCAGGAATCAGCCCCAGCATTTT. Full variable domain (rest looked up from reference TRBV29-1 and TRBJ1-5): SAVISQKPSRDICQRGTSLTIQCQVDSQVTMMFWYRQQPGQSLTLIATANQGSEATYESGFVIDKFPISRPNLTFSTLTVSNMSPEDSSIYLCSVRAGGRNQPQHFGDGTRLSIL.

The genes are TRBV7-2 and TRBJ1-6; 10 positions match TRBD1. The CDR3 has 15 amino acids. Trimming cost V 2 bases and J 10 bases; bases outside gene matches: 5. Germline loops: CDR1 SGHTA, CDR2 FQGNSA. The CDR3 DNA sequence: TGTGCCAGCAGCTTACGACAGGGGGCATGGTCACCCCTCCACTTT. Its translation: CASSLRQGAWSPLHF.

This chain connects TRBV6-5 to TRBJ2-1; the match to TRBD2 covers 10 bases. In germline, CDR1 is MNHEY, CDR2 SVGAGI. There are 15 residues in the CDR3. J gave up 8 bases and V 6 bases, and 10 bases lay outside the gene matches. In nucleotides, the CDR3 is TGTGCCAGCAGCCGGCCGGGACTAGCGATGCATGAGCAGTTCTTC. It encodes CASSRPGLAMHEQFF.

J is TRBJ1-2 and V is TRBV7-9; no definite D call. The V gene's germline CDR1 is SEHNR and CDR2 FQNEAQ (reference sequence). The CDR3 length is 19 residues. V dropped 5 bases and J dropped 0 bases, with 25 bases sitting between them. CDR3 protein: CASSPHARGSRRANYGYTF. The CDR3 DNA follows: TGTGCCAGCAGCCCCCACGCGCGAGGGAGCAGGAGAGCTAACTATGGCTACACCTTC.

CDR3 residues: CASSPSSERTDTQYF. CDR3 nucleotide sequence: TGTGCCAGCAGCCCATCGTCGGAGCGCACAGATACGCAGTATTTT. This chain connects TRBV9 to TRBJ2-3; D is uncertain. This CDR3 is 15 amino acids long. Trimming pared 4 bases from V and 1 base from J, leaving 13 bases between. CDR1 is SGDLS and CDR2 is YYNGEE in the germline V gene. Based on the CDR3 plus reference TRBV9 and TRBJ2-3, the full variable domain is DSGVTQTPKHLITATGQRVTLRCSPRSGDLSVYWYQQSLDQGLQFLIQYYNGEERAKGNILERFSAQQFPDLHSELNLSSLELGDSALYFCASSPSSERTDTQYFGPGTRLTVL.

As DNA, the CDR3 is TGCGCCAGCAGCCAACTTACTAGCCGCACTGAAGCTTTCTTT. This sequence encodes CASSQLTSRTEAFF. The chain uses TRBV4-1 and TRBJ1-1; D is undetermined. The germline gives CDR1 MGHRA, CDR2 YSYEKL. V was pared by 2 bases and J by 4 bases, with 11 bases between. CDR3 size: 14 residues.

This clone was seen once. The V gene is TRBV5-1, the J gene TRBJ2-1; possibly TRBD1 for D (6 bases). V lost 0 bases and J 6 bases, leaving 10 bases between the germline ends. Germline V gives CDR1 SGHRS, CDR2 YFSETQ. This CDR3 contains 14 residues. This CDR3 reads CASSLAGRGNEQFF. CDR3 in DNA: TGCGCCAGCAGCTTGGCGGGCAGGGGCAATGAGCAGTTCTTC.

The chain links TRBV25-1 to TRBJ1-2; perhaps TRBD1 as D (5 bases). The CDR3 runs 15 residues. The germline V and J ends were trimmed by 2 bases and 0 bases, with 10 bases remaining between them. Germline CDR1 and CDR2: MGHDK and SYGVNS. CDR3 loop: CASSEAQAPNYGYTF. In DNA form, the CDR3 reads TGTGCCAGCAGTGAAGCACAGGCACCTAACTATGGCTACACCTTC.

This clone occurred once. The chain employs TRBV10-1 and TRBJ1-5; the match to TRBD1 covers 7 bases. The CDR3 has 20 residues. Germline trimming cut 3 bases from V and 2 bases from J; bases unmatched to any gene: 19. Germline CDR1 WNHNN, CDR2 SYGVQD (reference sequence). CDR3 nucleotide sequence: TGCGCCAGCAGTGAAAATCTCGGCAGGGGGTTTAGTAGATGCAATCAGCCCCAGCATTTT. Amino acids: CASSENLGRGFSRCNQPQHF.

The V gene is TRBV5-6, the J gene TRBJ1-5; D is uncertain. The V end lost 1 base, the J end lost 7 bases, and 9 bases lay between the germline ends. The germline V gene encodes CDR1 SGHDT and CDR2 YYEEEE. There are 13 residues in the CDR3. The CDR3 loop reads CASSLPGGQPQHF. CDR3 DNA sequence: TGTGCCAGCAGCTTGCCGGGCGGGCAGCCCCAGCATTTT.

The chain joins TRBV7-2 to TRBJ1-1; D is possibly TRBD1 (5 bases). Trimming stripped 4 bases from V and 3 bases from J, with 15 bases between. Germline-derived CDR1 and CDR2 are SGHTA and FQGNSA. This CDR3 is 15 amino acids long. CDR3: CASSWAFSGDTEAFF. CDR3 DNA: TGTGCCAGCAGCTGGGCCTTTTCGGGGGACACTGAAGCTTTCTTT.

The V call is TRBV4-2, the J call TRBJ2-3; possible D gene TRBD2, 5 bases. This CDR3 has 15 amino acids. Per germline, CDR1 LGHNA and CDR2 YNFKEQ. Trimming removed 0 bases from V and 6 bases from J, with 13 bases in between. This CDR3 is CASSQDLLVGDTQYF. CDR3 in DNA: TGTGCCAGCAGCCAAGATTTACTAGTGGGGGATACGCAGTATTTT.